The entry that follows covers one T cell receptor (beta chain) sequence. The sample comes from a study of blood T cell repertoires in COVID-19. The CDR3 sequence is 14 residues long. Trimming cost V 6 bases and J 4 bases, with 15 bases left between them. Germline assignment: CDR1 LNHDA and CDR2 SQIVND (reference sequence). Measured with immunoSEQ multiplex PCR; TCRdb has only the in-frame clones, and not every one. The repertoire consists of some 220,000 clones, with 75% to 85% occurring once and the leading ten covering roughly 10%. The V gene is TRBV19, the J gene TRBJ1-2; no definite D call. The origin of this receptor is a middle-aged man with active or convalescent COVID-19. Sequencing used peripheral blood. The DNA for the CDR3 is TGTGCCAGTAGCCCCGTATCCCGCGCCTATGGCTACACCTTC. Amino acid sequence: CASSPVSRAYGYTF.